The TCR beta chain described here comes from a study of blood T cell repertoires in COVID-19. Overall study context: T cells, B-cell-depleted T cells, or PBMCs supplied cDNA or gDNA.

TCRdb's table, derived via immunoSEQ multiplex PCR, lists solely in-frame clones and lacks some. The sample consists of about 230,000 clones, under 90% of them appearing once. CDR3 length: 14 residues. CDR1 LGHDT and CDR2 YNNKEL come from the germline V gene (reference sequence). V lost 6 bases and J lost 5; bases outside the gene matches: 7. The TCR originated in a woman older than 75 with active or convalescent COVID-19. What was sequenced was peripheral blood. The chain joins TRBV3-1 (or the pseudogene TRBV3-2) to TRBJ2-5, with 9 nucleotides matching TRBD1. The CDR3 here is CASRQGAGGETQYF. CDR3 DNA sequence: TGTGCCAGCAGACAGGGGGCTGGAGGGGAGACCCAGTACTTC.